The subject of this entry is one T cell receptor (beta chain). This clonotype appeared a single time. What this receptor recognizes is not known. There are no base qualities to consult, and no much larger clone falls within one base. One read alone provides weak support. These data belong to a study of T cells of healthy individuals (dated by TCRdb to about 2018). Receptors were amplified or captured by 5' RACE. These reads were obtained on an Illumina MiSeq. In TCRdb, the public reads were trimmed at Q25 with fastp and aligned with MiXCR, with productive beta chains retained. CDR3 protein sequences are deduplicated, and each keeps its most common genes and DNA. The sample table holds about 82,000 distinct CDR3 sequences, of which more than 4.5% were seen once. Roughly 7.6% of the sample is taken by the ten largest. There are 13 amino acids in the CDR3, from cysteine to phenylalanine inclusive. Just the 39-base CDR3 DNA is kept, in frame starting at base 1. CDR1 is given as SGHNT and CDR2 as YYREEE, both from the germline V gene (reference sequence). V loses 2 bases, J loses 5 bases, and the germline ends lie 10 bases apart.

The rearranged segments are TRBV5-4 and TRBJ2-5; the D gene lacks a confident call. The TCR was taken from a female donor in good health. The CDR3 protein: CASSLRPPETQYF. In nucleotides, the sequence is TGTGCCAGCAGCTTACGTCCCCCGGAGACCCAGTACTTC.